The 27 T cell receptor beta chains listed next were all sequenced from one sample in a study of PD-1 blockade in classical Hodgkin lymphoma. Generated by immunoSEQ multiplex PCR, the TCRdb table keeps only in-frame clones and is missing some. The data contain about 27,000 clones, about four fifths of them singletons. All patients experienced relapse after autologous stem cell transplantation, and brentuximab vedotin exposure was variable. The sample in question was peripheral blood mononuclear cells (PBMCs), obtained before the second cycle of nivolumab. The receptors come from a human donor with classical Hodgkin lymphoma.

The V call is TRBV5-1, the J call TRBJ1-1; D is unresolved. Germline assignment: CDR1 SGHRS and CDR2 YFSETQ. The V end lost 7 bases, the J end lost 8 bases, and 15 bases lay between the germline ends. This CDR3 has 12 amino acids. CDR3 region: CASQGGEIEAFF. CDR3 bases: TGCGCCAGCCAAGGCGGGGAGATAGAAGCTTTCTTT.

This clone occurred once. The CDR3 spells CASSGLTGFLVYEQYF. CDR3 in DNA: TGTGCCAGCAGTGGGCTGACAGGGTTCCTCGTCTACGAGCAGTACTTC. The V call is TRBV6-1, the J call TRBJ2-7; 7 bases map to TRBD1. Losses at the gene ends were 4 bases for V and 3 bases for J; bases not matched to a gene: 12. CDR3 length equals 16 residues. CDR1 is MNHNS and CDR2 is SASEGT in the germline V gene.

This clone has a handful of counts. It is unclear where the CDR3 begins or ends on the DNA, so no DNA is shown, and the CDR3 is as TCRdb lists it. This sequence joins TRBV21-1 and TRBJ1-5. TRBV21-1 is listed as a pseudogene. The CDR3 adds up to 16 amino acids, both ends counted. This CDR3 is CASSKEWGEGNQPQHF.

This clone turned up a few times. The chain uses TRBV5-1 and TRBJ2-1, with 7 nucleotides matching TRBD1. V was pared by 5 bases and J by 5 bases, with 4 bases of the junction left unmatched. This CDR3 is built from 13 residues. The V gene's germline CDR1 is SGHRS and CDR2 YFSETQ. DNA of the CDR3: TGCGCCAGCAGACCGGGGACAGACAATGAGCAGTTCTTC. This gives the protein CASRPGTDNEQFF.

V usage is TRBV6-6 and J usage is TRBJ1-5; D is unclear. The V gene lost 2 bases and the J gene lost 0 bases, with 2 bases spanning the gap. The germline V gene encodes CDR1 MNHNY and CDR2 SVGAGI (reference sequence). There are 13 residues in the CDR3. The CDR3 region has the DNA TGTGCCAGCAGTTACAATAGCAATCAGCCCCAGCATTTT. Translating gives CASSYNSNQPQHF.

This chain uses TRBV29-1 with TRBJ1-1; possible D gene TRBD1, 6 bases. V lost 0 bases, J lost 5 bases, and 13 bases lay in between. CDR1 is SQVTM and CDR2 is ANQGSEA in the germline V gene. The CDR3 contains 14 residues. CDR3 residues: CSVEEGGARTEAFF. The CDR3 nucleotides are TGCAGCGTTGAAGAAGGGGGGGCGCGGACTGAAGCTTTCTTT.

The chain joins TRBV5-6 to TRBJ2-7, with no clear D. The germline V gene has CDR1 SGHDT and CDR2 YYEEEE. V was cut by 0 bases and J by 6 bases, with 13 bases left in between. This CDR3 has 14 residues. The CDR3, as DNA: TGTGCCAGCAGCTTGGCTTTCGGACCAGGCGAGCAGTACTTC. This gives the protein CASSLAFGPGEQYF.

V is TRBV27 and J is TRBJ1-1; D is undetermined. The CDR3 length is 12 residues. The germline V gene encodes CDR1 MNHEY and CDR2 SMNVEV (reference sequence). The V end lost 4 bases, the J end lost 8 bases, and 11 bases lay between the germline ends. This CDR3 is CASSSDIREAFF. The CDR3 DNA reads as TGTGCCAGCAGTTCCGATATACGAGAAGCTTTCTTT.

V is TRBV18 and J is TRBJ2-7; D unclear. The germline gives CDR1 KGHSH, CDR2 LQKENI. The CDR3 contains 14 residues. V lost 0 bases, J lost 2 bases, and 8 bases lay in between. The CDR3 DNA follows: TGTGCCAGCTCACCACCGGGGATCCCCTACGAGCAGTACTTC. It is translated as CASSPPGIPYEQYF.

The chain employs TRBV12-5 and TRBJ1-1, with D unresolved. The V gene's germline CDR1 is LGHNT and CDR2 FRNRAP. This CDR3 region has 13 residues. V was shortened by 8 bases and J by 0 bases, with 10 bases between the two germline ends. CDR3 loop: CASLEVMNTEAFF. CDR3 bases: TGTGCTAGTTTGGAGGTGATGAACACTGAAGCTTTCTTT.

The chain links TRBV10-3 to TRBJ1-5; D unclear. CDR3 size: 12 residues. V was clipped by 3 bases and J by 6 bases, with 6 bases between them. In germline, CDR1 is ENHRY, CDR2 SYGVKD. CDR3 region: CAISDSGQPQHF. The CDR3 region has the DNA TGTGCCATCAGTGATTCCGGTCAGCCCCAGCATTTT.

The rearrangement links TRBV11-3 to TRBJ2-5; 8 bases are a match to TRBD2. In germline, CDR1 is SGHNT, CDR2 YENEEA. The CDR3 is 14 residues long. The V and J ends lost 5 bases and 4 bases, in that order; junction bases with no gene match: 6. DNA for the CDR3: TGTGCCAGCAGCCCGCGGGGGGCTTCAGAGACCCAGTACTTC. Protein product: CASSPRGASETQYF.

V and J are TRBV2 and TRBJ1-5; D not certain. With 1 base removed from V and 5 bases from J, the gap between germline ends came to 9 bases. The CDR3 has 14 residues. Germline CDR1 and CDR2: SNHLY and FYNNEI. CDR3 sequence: CASSEVSDYQPQHF. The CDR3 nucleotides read TGTGCCAGCAGTGAAGTTTCCGATTATCAGCCCCAGCATTTT.

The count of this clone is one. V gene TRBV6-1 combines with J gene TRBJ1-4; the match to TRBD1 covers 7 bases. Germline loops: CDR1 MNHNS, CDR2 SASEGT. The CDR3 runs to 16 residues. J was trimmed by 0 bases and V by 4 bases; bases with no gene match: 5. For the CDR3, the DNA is TGTGCCAGCAGTGTCGCAGGGGGTTCAACTAATGAAAAACTGTTTTTT. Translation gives CASSVAGGSTNEKLFF.

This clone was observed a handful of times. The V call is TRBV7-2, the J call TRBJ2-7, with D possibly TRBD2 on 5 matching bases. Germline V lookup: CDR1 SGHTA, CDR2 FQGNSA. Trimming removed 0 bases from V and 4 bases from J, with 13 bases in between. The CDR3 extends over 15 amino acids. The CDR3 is CASSLAHFEGYEQYF. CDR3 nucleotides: TGTGCCAGCAGCTTAGCGCACTTTGAGGGATACGAGCAGTACTTC.

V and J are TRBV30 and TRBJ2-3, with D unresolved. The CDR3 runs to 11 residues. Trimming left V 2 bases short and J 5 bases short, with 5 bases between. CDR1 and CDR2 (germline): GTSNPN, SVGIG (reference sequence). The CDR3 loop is CAWSSGDTQYF. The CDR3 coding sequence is TGTGCCTGGAGTTCCGGAGATACGCAGTATTTT.

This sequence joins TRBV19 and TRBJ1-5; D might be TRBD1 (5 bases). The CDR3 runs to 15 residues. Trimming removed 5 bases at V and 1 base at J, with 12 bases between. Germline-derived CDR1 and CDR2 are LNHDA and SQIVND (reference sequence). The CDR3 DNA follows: TGTGCCAGTAGTCGCAGGGAGGGAAGCAATCAGCCCCAGCATTTT. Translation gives CASSRREGSNQPQHF. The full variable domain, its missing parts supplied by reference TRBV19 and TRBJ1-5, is DGGITQSPKYLFRKEGQNVTLSCEQNLNHDAMYWYRQDPGQGLRLIYYSQIVNDFQKGDIAEGYSVSREKKESFPLTVTSAQKNPTAFYLCASSRREGSNQPQHFGDGTRLSIL.

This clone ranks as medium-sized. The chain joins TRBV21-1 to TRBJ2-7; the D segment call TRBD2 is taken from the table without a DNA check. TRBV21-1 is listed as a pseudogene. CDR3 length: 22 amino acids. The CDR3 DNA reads TGTGCCAGCAGCAAACAAACTACGCTTCAGGGACCCGGGACTAGCGATCCCTACGAGCAGTACTTC. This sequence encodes CASSKQTTLQGPGTSDPYEQYF.

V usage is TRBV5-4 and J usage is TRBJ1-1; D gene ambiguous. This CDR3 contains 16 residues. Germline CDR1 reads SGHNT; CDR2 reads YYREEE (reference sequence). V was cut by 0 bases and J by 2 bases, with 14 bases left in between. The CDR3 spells CASSLDGGYTNTEAFF. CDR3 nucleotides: TGTGCCAGCAGCTTGGATGGCGGATATACCAACACTGAAGCTTTCTTT.

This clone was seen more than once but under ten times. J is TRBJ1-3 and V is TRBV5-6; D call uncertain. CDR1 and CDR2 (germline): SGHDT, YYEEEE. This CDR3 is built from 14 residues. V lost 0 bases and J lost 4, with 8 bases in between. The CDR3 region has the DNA TGTGCCAGCAGCTTGGGGGCGCGGGGAAACACCATATATTTT. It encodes CASSLGARGNTIYF. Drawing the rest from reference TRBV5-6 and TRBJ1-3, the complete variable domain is DAGVTQSPTHLIKTRGQQVTLRCSPKSGHDTVSWYQQALGQGPQFIFQYYEEEERQRGNFPDRFSGHQFPNYSSELNVNALLLGDSALYLCASSLGARGNTIYFGEGSWLTVV.

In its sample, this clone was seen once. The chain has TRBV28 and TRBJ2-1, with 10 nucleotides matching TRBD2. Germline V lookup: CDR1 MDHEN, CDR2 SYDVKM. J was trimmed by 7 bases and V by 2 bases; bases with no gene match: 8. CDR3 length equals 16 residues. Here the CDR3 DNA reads TGTGCCAGCAGTTTAGGCGGGACTAGCGTCGGGAATGAGCAGTTCTTC. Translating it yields CASSLGGTSVGNEQFF.

The CDR3 reads CASSQDRGRLGEKLFF. The CDR3 region has the DNA TGTGCCAGCAGCCAGGACAGGGGGCGATTGGGTGAAAAACTGTTTTTT. The V and J genes are TRBV7-8 and TRBJ1-4, with 11 bases that match TRBD1. The CDR3 length is 16 residues. Trimming cost V 5 bases and J 7 bases; bases outside gene matches: 9. The germline V gene encodes CDR1 SGHVS and CDR2 FQNEAQ.

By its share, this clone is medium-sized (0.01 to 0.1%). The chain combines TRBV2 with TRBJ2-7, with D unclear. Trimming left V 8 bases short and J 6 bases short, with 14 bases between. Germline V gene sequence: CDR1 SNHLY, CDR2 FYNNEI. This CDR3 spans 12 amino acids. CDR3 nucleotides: TGTGCCAGCTCAGGATTCGAAGTCGAGCAGTACTTC. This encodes CASSGFEVEQYF.

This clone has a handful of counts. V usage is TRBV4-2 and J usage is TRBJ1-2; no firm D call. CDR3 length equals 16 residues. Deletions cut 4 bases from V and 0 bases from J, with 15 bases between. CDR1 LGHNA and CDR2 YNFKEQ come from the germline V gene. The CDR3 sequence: CASSPTSRSSNYGYTF. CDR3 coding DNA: TGTGCCAGCAGCCCCACTAGCCGTAGTTCTAACTATGGCTACACCTTC.

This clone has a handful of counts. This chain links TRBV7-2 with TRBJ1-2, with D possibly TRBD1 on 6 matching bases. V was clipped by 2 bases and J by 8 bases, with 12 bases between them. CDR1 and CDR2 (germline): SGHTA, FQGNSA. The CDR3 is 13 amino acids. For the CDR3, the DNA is TGTGCCAGCAGCTTAACAGGGCAGGAGGGCTACACCTTC. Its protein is CASSLTGQEGYTF.

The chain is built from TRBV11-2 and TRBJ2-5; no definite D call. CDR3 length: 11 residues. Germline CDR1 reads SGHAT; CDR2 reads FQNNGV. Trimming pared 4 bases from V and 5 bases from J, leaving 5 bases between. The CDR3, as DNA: TGTGCCAGCAGCTATGGCGAGACCCAGTACTTC. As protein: CASSYGETQYF.

CDR3 sequence reads: CASSKQGAGTEAFF. CDR3 in DNA: TGTGCCAGTAGCAAACAGGGGGCGGGCACTGAAGCTTTCTTT. The rearrangement uses TRBV19 and TRBJ1-1, with 9 positions matching TRBD1. The V gene's germline CDR1 is LNHDA and CDR2 SQIVND (reference sequence). The CDR3 extends over 14 amino acids. V dropped 6 bases and J dropped 4; count of bases not matched to a gene: 6.